A selection of T cell receptor beta chains follows, all from one sample in a study of a mutant IDH1 vaccine in newly diagnosed glioma. These receptors are not linked to any known antigen. The protocol was immunoSEQ multiplex PCR, while the TCRdb copy is restricted to in-frame clones and leaves out a portion. The table lists about 39,000 clones, roughly 80% of them singletons. The specimen was peripheral blood mononuclear cells (PBMCs), collected from a glioma patient whose treatment included an IDH1 peptide vaccine. The receptors here all came from a woman aged 25 to 39 with glioma. Some clones in this sample may be carry-over from other donors' samples. Both conserved end residues are part of each CDR3.

TRBV30	TRBJ2-7	CAWSVAGGTEQYF
TRBV10-1	TRBJ2-1	CASSGGPHNEQFF
TRBV6-1	TRBJ2-7	CASSADRQGYEQYF
TRBV27	TRBJ1-5	CASSPVSGQPQHF
TRBV7-7	TRBJ2-5	CASSPTGIQETQYF
TRBV2	TRBJ1-4	CASRLEGTNEKLFF
TRBV6-1	TRBJ2-6	CASRTNSGANVLTF
TRBV30	TRBJ1-5	CAWSIGQGVINQPQHF
TRBV30	TRBJ2-7	CAWSGGEQYF
TRBV6-1	TRBJ1-5	CASSEWGDQPQHF
TRBV9	TRBJ2-7	CASSVGTSGRGSSYEQYF
TRBV7-9	TRBJ1-1	CASSFGGYGTEAFF
TRBV4-1	TRBJ1-2	CASRPTGQGSIYGYTF
TRBV2	TRBJ1-5	CASSERGAGTRHF
TRBV5-1	TRBJ2-1	CASSLGEGQGTEQFF